This T cell receptor beta chain was recorded in a study of molecular identifiers for immune sequencing clone quantification. The germline V gene encodes CDR1 SGHDT and CDR2 YYEEEE. This CDR3 has 16 amino acids. Trimming cost V 2 bases and J 1 base, with 15 bases left between them. From the PCR reads, TCRdb called clonotypes with MiXCR, one entry per CDR3 protein. The data contain more than 35,000 distinct CDR3 sequences, approximately 19% of them seen just once; the ten biggest clones take up more than 0.9%. This clonotype was counted many times. V and J are TRBV5-6 and TRBJ2-5; D uncertain. The receptor's source is a human donor in good health. Some libraries in this study had Jurkat cell RNA spiked in. The sequenced material came from naive CD8+ T cells from blood, with Jurkat cell RNA spiked in. Subset noted: FACS-sorted CD8+CD4-CCR7+CD45RA+ naive T cells. CDR3 protein: CASSFGPIKGQETQYF. For the CDR3, the DNA is TGTGCCAGCAGCTTCGGGCCTATTAAAGGCCAAGAGACCCAGTACTTC.